This TCR beta chain was sequenced in a study of blood T cell repertoires in COVID-19. Overall study: From the United States, Italy and Spain came samples of acute and convalescent COVID-19. T cells, B-cell-depleted T cells, or PBMCs provided the cDNA or gDNA that served as material.

The authors' processing: From reference gene primer amplification, estimates of nucleated cell counts were derived. The repertoire was sequenced with immunoSEQ multiplex PCR; TCRdb's copy has only in-frame clones and lacks some. V, J and clone size reflect that table, while D and trimming were determined from the DNA. The repertoire holds fewer than 250,000 clones, with roughly four fifths as singletons. J gave up 13 bases and V 5 bases, and 6 bases lay outside the gene matches. Germline V lookup: CDR1 DFQATT, CDR2 SNEGSKA (reference sequence). The CDR3 runs to 11 residues. Material for sequencing was peripheral blood. The TCR originated in a woman in her forties or fifties with acute or convalescent COVID-19. This rearrangement joins TRBV20-1 to TRBJ2-2, with 8 bases identical to TRBD2. In nucleotides, the CDR3 is TGCAGTGCTGGGGGGACTAGTGGGCTGTTTTTT. Translated: CSAGGTSGLFF.